This T cell receptor (beta chain) was retrieved from a study of tissue T cells after allogeneic stem cell transplantation. This table comes from immunoSEQ multiplex PCR, and its TCRdb copy is limited to in-frame clones, with some not included. The table has roughly 2,700 clones, approximately 39% seen once. Sample time point: mouse harvest day 14 after allogeneic transplant. Each mouse received 10^7 T-cell-depleted marrow cells plus 10^6 splenic CD5+ T cells by tail vein. Tissues came from B6→BALB/c major-mismatch GVHD mice at day 7 or 14. Trimming removed 7 bases at V and 0 bases at J, with 9 bases between. The V gene's germline CDR1 is SGHSN and CDR2 HYEKVE. This CDR3 is 13 amino acids long. In regard to this clone: Mouse gene names apply. Read data end 1 residue before the CDR3 end; the end is taken from the germline J gene.

This clonotype was sampled from a female BALB/c mouse given C57BL/6 T cells with graft-versus-host disease after an allogeneic hematopoietic cell transplant. This sequence joins TRBV12-1 and TRBJ1-3, with D possibly being TRBD1 (5 bases). The sequenced sample was gut tissue. The sequenced CDR3 bases are TGTGCCAGTGGGGGTTTTTCTGGAAATACGCTCTAT. Translating gives CASGGFSGNTLY. The whole CDR3 is CASGGFSGNTLYF.